This entry concerns a single TCR beta chain. This sample stems from a study of early T cells in non-severe SARS-CoV-2 infection. TCRdb called the 5' RACE reads again in MiXCR, with one record for every CDR3 protein. The sample yields 85,000 to 90,000 distinct CDR3 sequences, about 14% seen once. This CDR3 spans 17 amino acids. Losses at the gene ends were 7 bases for V and 3 bases for J; bases not matched to a gene: 17. The sample comprised whole blood. The chain employs TRBV12-3 or TRBV12-4 and TRBJ1-1; TRBD1 matches 7 bases. The receptor was derived from an adult who was a healthcare worker with PCR-confirmed SARS-CoV-2 infection or an uninfected control (not recorded which). For the CDR3, the DNA is TGTGCCAGCACTCCCCGGGACAGACCCTTTTTCGACACTGAAGCTTTCTTT. Translating it yields CASTPRDRPFFDTEAFF.